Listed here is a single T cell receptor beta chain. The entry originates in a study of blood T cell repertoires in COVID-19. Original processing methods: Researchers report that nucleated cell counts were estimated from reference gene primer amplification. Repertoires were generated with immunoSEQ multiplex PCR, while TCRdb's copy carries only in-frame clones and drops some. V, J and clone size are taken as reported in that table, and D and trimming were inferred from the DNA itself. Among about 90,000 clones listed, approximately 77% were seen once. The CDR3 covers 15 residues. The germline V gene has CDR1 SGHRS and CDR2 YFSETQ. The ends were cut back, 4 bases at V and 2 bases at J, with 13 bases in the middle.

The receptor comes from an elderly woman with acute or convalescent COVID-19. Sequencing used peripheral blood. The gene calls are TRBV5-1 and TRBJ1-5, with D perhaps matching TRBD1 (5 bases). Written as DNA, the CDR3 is TGCGCCAGCAGCGAAGGGGCAGGTGGCAATCAGCCCCAGCATTTT. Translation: CASSEGAGGNQPQHF.